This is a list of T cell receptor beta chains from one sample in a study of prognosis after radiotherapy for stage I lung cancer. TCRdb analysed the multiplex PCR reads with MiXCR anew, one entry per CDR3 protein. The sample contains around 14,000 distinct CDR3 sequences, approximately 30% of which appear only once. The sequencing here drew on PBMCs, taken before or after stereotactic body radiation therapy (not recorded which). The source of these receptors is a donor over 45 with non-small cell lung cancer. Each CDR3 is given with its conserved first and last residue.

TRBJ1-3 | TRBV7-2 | CASSLVSAAGNTIYF
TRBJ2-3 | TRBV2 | CASLDAGGPTDTQYF
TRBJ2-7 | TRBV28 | CASIKSGGAYEQYF
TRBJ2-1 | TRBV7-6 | CASSFLTGDGNNEQFF
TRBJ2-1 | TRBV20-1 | CSALKFISRENEQFF
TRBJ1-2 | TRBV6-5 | CASIYWAGAGYGYTF
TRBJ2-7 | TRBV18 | CASSPPGAGGHYEQYF
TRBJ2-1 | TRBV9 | CASSGGTVYNEQFF
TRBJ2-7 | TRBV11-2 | CASSLQGAWGEQYF
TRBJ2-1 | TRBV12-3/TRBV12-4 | CASSLRGVTYNEQFF
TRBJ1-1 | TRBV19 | CASSSDVAKAFF
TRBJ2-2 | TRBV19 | CASSHPWTSTDTGELFF
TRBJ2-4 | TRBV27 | CASSLRGGNRGSKNIQYF
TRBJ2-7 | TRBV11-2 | CASSSLKWSTKWDEQYF
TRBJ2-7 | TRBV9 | CASSSATSGDEQYF
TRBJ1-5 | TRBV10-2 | CASTTDSNQPQHF
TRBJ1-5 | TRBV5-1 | CASSLGGEGQPQHF
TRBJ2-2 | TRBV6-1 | CASQGWEGPTGELFF
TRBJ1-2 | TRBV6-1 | CASSDPALGGYTF
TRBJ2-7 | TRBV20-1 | CSARNGTGIFYEQYF
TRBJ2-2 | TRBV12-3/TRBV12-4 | CASSSQDTGELFF
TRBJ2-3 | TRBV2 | CASSEATGPSTDTQYF
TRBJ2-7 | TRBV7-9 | CASSQLGASGVVEQYF
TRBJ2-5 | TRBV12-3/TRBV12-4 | CASSSSRSGTQYF
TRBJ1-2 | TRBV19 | CASHLDWQGGYGCTF
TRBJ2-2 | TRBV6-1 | CVSKAQSSGSTGELFF
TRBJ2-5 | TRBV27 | CASSLATPWSNPGETQYF
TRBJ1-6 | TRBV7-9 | CASSLGGAGSSPLHF
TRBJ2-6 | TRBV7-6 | CASSRTMASASGANVLTF
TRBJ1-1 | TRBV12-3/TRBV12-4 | CASSLDGVDAFF
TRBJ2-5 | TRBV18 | CASSPDRGSGKTQYF
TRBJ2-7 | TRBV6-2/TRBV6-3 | CASSYSLDSSYEQYF
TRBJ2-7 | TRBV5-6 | CASSQAVWAHEQYF
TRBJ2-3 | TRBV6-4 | CASSVELAGTDTLYF
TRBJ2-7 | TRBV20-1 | CSARGPLPKRTRSYEQYF
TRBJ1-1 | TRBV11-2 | CASSERDSGNTEAFF
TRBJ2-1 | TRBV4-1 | CAISQTSGRWNEQFF
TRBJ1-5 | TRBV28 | CASTPGGKNQPQHF
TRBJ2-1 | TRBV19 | CASSIGWGNEQFF
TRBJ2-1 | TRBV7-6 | CASSLELGSYNEQFF
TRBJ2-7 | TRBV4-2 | CASSQEQGGPYEQYF
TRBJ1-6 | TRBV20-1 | CSARDSYGEGLTYNSPLHF
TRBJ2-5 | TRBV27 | CASSGGGLYQETQYF
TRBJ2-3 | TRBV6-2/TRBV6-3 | CASSDTGRSRGDTQYF
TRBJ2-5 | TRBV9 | CASSPRPGQGGETQYF
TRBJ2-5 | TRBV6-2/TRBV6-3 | CASSEGVAGGQLQETQYF
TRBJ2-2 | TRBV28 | CASSLIGVELFF